There are a few counts of the clone carrying this T cell receptor beta chain. The CDR3 has 13 residues. Trimming cost V 0 bases and J 7 bases, with 11 bases left between them. The V gene's germline CDR1 is SGHNT and CDR2 YYREEE (reference sequence). The data stem from a study of cytomegalovirus exposure and HLA in healthy donors. Each donor's status was that of a healthy bone marrow donor. PCR employed 60 Vbeta and 13 Jbeta primers. The table came from immunoSEQ multiplex PCR; TCRdb's copy has only in-frame clones and leaves some out. The data hold about 89,000 clones, with approximately 81% observed a single time.

This chain joins TRBV5-4 and TRBJ2-7; D unclear. Input material: PBMCs. The TCR sequence derives from a man aged 35 to 55 in good health and CMV-seropositive. CDR3 coding DNA: TGTGCCAGCAGCTTGGGTGACACCGGAGAGCAGTACTTC. It is translated as CASSLGDTGEQYF.